This TCR beta chain was obtained from a study of cytomegalovirus exposure and HLA in healthy donors. The PCR made use of 60 Vbeta and 13 Jbeta primers. The protocol was immunoSEQ multiplex PCR, while the TCRdb copy is restricted to in-frame clones and leaves out a portion. The table records 180,000 or so clones, approximately 71% of them present only once. General study points: In a later analysis, productive TCRs from donors in an Asian-associated ancestry cluster reportedly carried fewer N-insertions than the cohort mean. It was likely that a cluster of highly shared sequence variants was a sequencing artifact. A missense variant in DCLRE1C was later tied to TCR beta V- and J-gene trimming. Across donors, sequencing depth was assumed by presence/absence analyses to be roughly uniform.

Of note for this clone: The antigen is not known.

The sequenced sample was PBMCs. The TCR originated in a woman aged 40 to 50 in good health and CMV-seropositive.

The CDR3 nucleotides read TGTGCCAGCAGCTCTGACAGAAACACTGAAGCTTTCTTT. It is translated as CASSSDRNTEAFF. The rearrangement uses TRBV7-3 and TRBJ1-1; weak D call: TRBD1 (5 bases). Germline CDR1 reads SGHTA; CDR2 reads FQGTGA. CDR3 size: 13 residues. Trimming took off 4 bases at V and 2 bases at J, with 8 bases between the two ends. Supplemented by reference TRBV7-3 and TRBJ1-1, the full variable domain reads GAGVSQTPSNKVTEKGKYVELRCDPISGHTALYWYRQSLGQGPEFLIYFQGTGAADDSGLPNDRFFAVRPEGSVSTLKIQRTERGDSAVYLCASSSDRNTEAFFGQGTRLTVV.